The rows below give T cell receptor beta chains drawn from one sample of a study of shared clonotypes between healthy human individuals. Here immunoSEQ multiplex PCR was the method, and the copy in TCRdb shows in-frame clones only, minus some. The table shows about a million clones, with roughly 80% occurring only once. The sequenced sample consisted of memory CD4+ T cells from PBMCs. Receptors originate from a man aged 18 to 29 in good health. Some clones in this sample may be carry-over from other donors' samples. CDR3s leave out the opening cysteine and the closing phenylalanine or tryptophan. The order of the fields is CDR3 protein, V gene, CDR3 length, J gene.

ASSLVPFYEQY	TRBV7-8	11	TRBJ2-7
SAGRGTGTSVAETQY	TRBV29-1	15	TRBJ2-5
ASSSAQREYDEQY	TRBV7-9	13	TRBJ2-7
SARYTNTGELF	TRBV29-1	11	TRBJ2-2
SVGGNLETQY	TRBV29-1	10	TRBJ2-5
ASSLSRLNQPQH	TRBV19	12	TRBJ1-5
ASSLEGPPYGANVLT	TRBV5-1	15	TRBJ2-6
ASSLGATSGNTDTQY	TRBV5-1	15	TRBJ2-3
SVSTGFNEKLF	TRBV29-1	11	TRBJ1-4
ASSLVVGPYEQY	TRBV5-1	12	TRBJ2-7
ASSLQGGSSYEQY	TRBV5-1	13	TRBJ2-7
STTGFMNTEAF	TRBV29-1	11	TRBJ1-1
ASSGSGNYNEQF	TRBV2	12	TRBJ2-1
ASSRLRASQETQY	TRBV7-7	13	TRBJ2-5
ASSSTGDYYGYT	TRBV28	12	TRBJ1-2
ASSPRERQEGTEAF	TRBV5-5	14	TRBJ1-1
ASSVGEGTEAF	TRBV5-5	11	TRBJ1-1